Shown below are 7 T cell receptor beta chains from a single sample sequenced in a study of blood T cell repertoires in COVID-19. Assay used: immunoSEQ multiplex PCR; TCRdb lists only in-frame clones, some missing. The sample includes about 160,000 clones, roughly 81% seen only once; the top ten take 5% to 6%. Sequenced material: peripheral blood. Receptors originate from a woman in her 50s with COVID-19, enrolled during active disease.

The chain joins TRBV4-1 to TRBJ2-7; 7 bases are a match to TRBD1. The junction had 9 bases not matched to a gene; V was cut back by 1 base and J by 3 bases. Looked up from germline, CDR1 is MGHRA and CDR2 is YSYEKL. CDR3 length equals 16 residues. The CDR3: CASSQGRQGRHYEQYF. The CDR3 DNA follows: TGCGCCAGCAGCCAAGGTAGACAGGGTCGACACTACGAGCAGTACTTC.

CDR3 in DNA: TGTGCCAGCTCACCACCCGGGGGGGGGCTGGATACGCAGTATTTT. This codes for CASSPPGGGLDTQYF. The chain is built from TRBV18 and TRBJ2-3, with TRBD2 identical over 8 bases. V dropped 0 bases and J dropped 6; count of bases not matched to a gene: 5. Germline V CDR1 and CDR2: KGHSH, LQKENI. CDR3 length equals 15 residues.

The V gene is TRBV5-4, the J gene TRBJ2-3; D may be TRBD1 (6 bases). CDR3 length: 14 residues. Trimming cost V 7 bases and J 4 bases, with 16 bases left between them. CDR1 and CDR2 from the germline V gene are SGHNT and YYREEE (reference sequence). The DNA for the CDR3 is TGTGCCAGCGGTTCAGGGGCCGTCCCAGATACGCAGTATTTT. Translated, it gives CASGSGAVPDTQYF.

This clone was counted a single time. This chain links TRBV5-1 with TRBJ1-6, with TRBD1 identical over 8 bases. Looked up from germline, CDR1 is SGHRS and CDR2 is YFSETQ. This CDR3 is 14 amino acids long. J gave up 10 bases and V 1 base, and 4 bases lay outside the gene matches. In DNA form, the CDR3 reads TGCGCCAGCAGCTTGCGGGACAGGTCCTCACCCCTCCACTTT. This gives the protein CASSLRDRSSPLHF.

This chain uses TRBV7-6 with TRBJ2-5; 8 bases line up with TRBD1. The CDR3 length is 15 residues. Germline trimming cut 0 bases from V and 4 bases from J; bases unmatched to any gene: 4. Germline values: CDR1 SGHVS, CDR2 FNYEAQ. CDR3 sequence (DNA): TGTGCCAGCAGCTTAGCACTCAGGGGGCGAGAGACCCAGTACTTC. Translating it yields CASSLALRGRETQYF.

This chain connects TRBV7-2 to TRBJ1-1; D is uncertain. The germline V gene has CDR1 SGHTA and CDR2 FQGNSA. V lost 5 bases to trimming and J lost 1 base, with 11 bases between them. CDR3 length: 14 residues. In DNA form, the CDR3 reads TGTGCCAGCAGCCTCGGGATCCCGAACACTGAAGCTTTCTTT. Translated, it gives CASSLGIPNTEAFF.

The rearrangement joins TRBV6-2 or TRBV6-3 to TRBJ2-7, with D perhaps TRBD2 (5 bases). Trimming pared 2 bases from V and 0 bases from J, leaving 17 bases between. Looked up from germline, CDR1 is MNHEY and CDR2 is SVGEGT. The CDR3 length is 17 residues. For the CDR3, the DNA is TGTGCCAGCAGTTACCGGGGTGAACGACCGTTCTCCTACGAGCAGTACTTC. It encodes CASSYRGERPFSYEQYF.